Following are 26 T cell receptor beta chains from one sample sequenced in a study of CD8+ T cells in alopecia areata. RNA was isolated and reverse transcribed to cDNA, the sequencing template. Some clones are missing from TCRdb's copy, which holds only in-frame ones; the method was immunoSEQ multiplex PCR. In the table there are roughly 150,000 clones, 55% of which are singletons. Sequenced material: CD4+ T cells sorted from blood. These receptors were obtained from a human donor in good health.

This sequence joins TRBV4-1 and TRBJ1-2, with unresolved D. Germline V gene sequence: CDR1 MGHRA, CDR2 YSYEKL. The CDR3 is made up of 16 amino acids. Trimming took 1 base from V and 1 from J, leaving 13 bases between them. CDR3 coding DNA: TGCGCCAGCAGCCAAGTTCACGGAGGGATTAACTATGGCTACACCTTC. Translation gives CASSQVHGGINYGYTF.

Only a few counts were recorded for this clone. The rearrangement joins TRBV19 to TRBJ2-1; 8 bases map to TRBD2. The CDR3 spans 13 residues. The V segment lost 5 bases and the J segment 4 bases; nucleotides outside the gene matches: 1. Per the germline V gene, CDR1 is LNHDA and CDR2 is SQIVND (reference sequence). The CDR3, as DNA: TGTGCCAGTAGTCGGGAGGGTTACAATGAGCAGTTCTTC. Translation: CASSREGYNEQFF.

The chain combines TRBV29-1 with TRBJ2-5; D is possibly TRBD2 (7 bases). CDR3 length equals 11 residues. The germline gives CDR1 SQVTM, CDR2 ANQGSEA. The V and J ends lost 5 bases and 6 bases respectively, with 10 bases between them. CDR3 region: CSVRGGKTQYF. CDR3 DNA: TGCAGCGTTAGGGGGGGCAAGACCCAGTACTTC. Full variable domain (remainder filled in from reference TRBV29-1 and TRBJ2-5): SAVISQKPSRDICQRGTSLTIQCQVDSQVTMMFWYRQQPGQSLTLIATANQGSEATYESGFVIDKFPISRPNLTFSTLTVSNMSPEDSSIYLCSVRGGKTQYFGPGTRLLVL.

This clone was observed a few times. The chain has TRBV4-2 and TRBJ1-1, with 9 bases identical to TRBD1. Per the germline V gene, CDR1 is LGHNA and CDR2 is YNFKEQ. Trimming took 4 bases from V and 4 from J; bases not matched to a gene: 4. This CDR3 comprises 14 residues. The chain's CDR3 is CASSLMTGGTEAFF. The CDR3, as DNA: TGTGCCAGCAGCCTGATGACAGGGGGCACTGAAGCTTTCTTT.

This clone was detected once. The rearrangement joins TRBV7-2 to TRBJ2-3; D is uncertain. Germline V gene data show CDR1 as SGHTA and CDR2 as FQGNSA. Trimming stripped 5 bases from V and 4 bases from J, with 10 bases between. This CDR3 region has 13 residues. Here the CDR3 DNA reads TGTGCCAGCAGCCCGGACGGACCAGATACGCAGTATTTT. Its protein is CASSPDGPDTQYF.

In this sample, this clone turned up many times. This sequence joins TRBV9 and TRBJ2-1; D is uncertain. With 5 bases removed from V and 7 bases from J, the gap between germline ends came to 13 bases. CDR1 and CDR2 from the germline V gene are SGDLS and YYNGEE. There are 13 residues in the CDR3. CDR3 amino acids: CASSLDPINEQFF. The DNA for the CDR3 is TGTGCCAGCAGTTTGGACCCTATAAATGAGCAGTTCTTC.

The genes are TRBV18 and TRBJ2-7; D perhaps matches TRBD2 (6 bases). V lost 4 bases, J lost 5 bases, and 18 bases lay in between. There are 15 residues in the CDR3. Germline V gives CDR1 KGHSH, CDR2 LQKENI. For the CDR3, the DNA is TGTGCCAGCTCACAGGGCCCGGGGGTAGTAAACGAGCAGTACTTC. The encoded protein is CASSQGPGVVNEQYF.

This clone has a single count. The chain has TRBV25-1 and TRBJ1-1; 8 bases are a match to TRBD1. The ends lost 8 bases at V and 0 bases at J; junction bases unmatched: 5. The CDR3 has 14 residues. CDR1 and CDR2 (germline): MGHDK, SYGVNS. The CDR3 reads CASLRTGMNTEAFF. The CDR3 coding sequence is TGTGCCAGCCTTAGGACAGGGATGAACACTGAAGCTTTCTTT.

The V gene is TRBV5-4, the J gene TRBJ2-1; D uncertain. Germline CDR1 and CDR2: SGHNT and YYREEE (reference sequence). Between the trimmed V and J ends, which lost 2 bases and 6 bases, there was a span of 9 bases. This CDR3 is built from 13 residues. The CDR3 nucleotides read TGTGCCAGCAGCTTATCGGCCCTCAATGAGCAGTTCTTC. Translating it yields CASSLSALNEQFF.

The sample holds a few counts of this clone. The CDR3 is CSVDRSSLVGNEQFF. The CDR3 DNA reads TGCAGCGTTGATCGCTCCTCCCTTGTAGGCAATGAGCAGTTCTTC. The chain is built from TRBV29-1 and TRBJ2-1, with no clear D. Germline CDR1 and CDR2: SQVTM and ANQGSEA. V dropped 3 bases and J dropped 6 bases, with 18 bases sitting between them. The CDR3 runs to 15 residues.

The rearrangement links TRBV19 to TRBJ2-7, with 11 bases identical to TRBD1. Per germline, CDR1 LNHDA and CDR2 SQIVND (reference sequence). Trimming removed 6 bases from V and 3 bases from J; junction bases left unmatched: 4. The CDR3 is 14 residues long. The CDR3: CASRAGTGGYEQYF. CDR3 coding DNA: TGTGCCAGTAGGGCCGGGACAGGGGGCTACGAGCAGTACTTC.

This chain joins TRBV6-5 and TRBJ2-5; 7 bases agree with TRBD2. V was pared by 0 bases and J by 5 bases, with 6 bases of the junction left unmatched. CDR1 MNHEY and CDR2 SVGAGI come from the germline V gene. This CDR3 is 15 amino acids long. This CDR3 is CASSYSRGKGETQYF. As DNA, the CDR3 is TGTGCCAGCAGTTACTCGCGGGGGAAGGGGGAGACCCAGTACTTC.

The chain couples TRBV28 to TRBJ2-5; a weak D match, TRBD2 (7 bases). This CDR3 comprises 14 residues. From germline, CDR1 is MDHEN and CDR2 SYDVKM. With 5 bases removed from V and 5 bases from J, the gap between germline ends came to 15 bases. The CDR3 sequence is CASSREGGAETQYF. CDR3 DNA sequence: TGTGCCAGCAGTCGTGAGGGGGGGGCGGAGACCCAGTACTTC.

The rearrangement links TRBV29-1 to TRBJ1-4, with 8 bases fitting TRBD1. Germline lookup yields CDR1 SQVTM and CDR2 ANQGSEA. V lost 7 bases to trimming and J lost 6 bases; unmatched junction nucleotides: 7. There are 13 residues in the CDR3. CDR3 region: CSAEDREDEKLFF. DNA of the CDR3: TGCAGCGCTGAGGACAGGGAGGATGAAAAACTGTTTTTT.

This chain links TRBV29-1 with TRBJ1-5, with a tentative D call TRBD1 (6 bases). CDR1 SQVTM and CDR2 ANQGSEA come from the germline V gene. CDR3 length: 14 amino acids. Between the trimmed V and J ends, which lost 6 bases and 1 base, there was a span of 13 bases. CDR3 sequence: CSVRGGGSNQPQHF. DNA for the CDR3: TGCAGCGTCAGGGGAGGAGGAAGCAATCAGCCCCAGCATTTT.

In DNA form, the CDR3 reads TGTGCCAGCAAAGGTCTCACAGCTAACTATGGCTACACCTTC. Translating gives CASKGLTANYGYTF. The rearrangement links TRBV25-1 to TRBJ1-2; D is ambiguous. The V gene's germline CDR1 is MGHDK and CDR2 SYGVNS. Trimming removed 7 bases at V and 0 bases at J, with 12 bases between. This CDR3 region has 14 residues.

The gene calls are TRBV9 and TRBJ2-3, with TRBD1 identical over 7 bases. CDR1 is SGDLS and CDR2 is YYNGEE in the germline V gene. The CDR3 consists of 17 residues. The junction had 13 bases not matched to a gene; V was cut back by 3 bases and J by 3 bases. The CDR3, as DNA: TGTGCCAGCAGCGGGAGTTACAGGGGAAAGGTGACAGATACGCAGTATTTT. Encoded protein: CASSGSYRGKVTDTQYF.

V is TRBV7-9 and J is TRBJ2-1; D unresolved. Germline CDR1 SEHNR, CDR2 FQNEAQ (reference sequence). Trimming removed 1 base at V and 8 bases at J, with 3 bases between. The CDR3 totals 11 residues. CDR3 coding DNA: TGTGCCAGCAGCTTAGAGGATGAGCAGTTCTTC. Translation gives CASSLEDEQFF.

The DNA for the CDR3 is TGCGCCAGCAGCCAATGGGGGACAGCACACAACACTGAAGCTTTCTTT. Its translation: CASSQWGTAHNTEAFF. The V call is TRBV4-1, the J call TRBJ1-1; TRBD1 aligns across 7 bases. The CDR3 is made up of 16 amino acids. The V and J ends lost 2 bases and 2 bases, in that order; junction bases with no gene match: 8. Germline lookup yields CDR1 MGHRA and CDR2 YSYEKL.

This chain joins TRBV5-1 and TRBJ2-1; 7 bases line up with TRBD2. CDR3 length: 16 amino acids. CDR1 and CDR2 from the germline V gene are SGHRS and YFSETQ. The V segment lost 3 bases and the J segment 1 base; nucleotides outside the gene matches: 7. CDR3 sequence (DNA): TGCGCCAGCAGCTCCCCCGGGGGAGGGTCCTACAATGAGCAGTTCTTC. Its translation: CASSSPGGGSYNEQFF.

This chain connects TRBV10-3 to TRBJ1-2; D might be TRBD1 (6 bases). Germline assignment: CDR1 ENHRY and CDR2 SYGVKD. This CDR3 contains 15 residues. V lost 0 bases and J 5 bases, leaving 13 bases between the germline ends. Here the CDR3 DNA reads TGTGCCATCAGTGAGTCTGACAGGCCGGGGTATGGCTACACCTTC. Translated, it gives CAISESDRPGYGYTF.

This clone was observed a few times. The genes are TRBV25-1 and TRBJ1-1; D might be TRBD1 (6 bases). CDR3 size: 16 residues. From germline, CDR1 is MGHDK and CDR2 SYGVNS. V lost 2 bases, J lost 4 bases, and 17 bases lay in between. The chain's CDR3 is CASSEGIGGGSTEAFF. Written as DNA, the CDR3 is TGTGCCAGCAGTGAAGGGATAGGAGGGGGGAGCACTGAAGCTTTCTTT.

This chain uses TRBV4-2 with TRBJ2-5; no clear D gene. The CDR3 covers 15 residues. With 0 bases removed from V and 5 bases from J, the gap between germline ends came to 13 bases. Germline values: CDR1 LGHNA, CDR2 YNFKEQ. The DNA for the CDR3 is TGTGCCAGCAGCCAAGATCCCATTTCAATGGAGACCCAGTACTTC. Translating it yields CASSQDPISMETQYF.

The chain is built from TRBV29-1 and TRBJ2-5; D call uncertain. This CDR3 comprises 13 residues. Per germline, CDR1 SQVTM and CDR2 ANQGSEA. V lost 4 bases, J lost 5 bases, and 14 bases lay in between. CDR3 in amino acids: CSVAWLPRETQYF. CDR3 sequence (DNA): TGCAGCGTTGCTTGGCTCCCTAGGGAGACCCAGTACTTC.

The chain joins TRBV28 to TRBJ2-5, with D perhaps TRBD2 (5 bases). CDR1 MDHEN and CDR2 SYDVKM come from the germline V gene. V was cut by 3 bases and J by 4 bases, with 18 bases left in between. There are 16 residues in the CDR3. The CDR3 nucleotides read TGTGCCAGCAGTTTTTCATTCACTCGGGCGGGAGAGACCCAGTACTTC. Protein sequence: CASSFSFTRAGETQYF.

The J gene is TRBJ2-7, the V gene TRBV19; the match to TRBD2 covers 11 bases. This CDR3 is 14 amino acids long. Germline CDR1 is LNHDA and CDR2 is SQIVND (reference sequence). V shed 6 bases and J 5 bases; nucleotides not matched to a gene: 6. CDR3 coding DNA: TGTGCCAGTAGGCTAGCGGGAGGAGTACACGAGCAGTACTTC. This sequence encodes CASRLAGGVHEQYF.